This TCR beta chain was captured in a study of Ad26.COV2.S vaccination and SARS-CoV-2 variants. Study-wide background: COV1001, an Ad26.COV2.S trial, supplied this vaccine-arm donor. Doses of Ad26.COV2.S were injected into muscle once or twice, 56 days apart.

The method was immunoSEQ multiplex PCR; TCRdb's version includes in-frame clones alone and lacks a portion of them. The sample lists some 240,000 clones; roughly nine tenths were seen once. Treatment specified: over 15 received Ad26.COV2.S at low or high dose, single or two shots; several received placebo; per-sample allocation not given. Day 63 following the first vaccine or placebo injection was when the samples were taken. V gave up 1 base and J gave up 0 bases; unmatched junction bases: 15. This CDR3 is built from 19 residues. CDR1 is LGHDT, CDR2 YNNKEL, per germline (reference sequence). This sequence was found in a person between 18 and 65 years old who received the Ad26.COV2.S COVID-19 vaccine or a placebo. V gene TRBV3-1 (or the pseudogene TRBV3-2) combines with J gene TRBJ2-7; TRBD1 agrees at 7 bases. The sample consisted of peripheral blood, taken in a trial of Ad26.COV2.S vaccine versus placebo. The CDR3 bases are TGTGCCAGCAGCCAAGTGGGCCTGTTGGGGGCAGGGGGCTCCTACGAGCAGTACTTC. As protein: CASSQVGLLGAGGSYEQYF.